What follows is one TCR beta chain and its context. Its antigen remains unknown. The data originate from a study of breast tumors, draining lymph nodes, adjacent tissues. Axillary draining lymph nodes of breast cancer patients supplied the node samples. The CDR3 runs to 15 residues. The V gene's germline CDR1 is DFQATT and CDR2 SNEGSKA (reference sequence). TCRdb re-derived calls from the multiplex PCR reads in MiXCR, one entry per CDR3 protein. The profile shows 150,000 to 250,000 distinct CDR3 sequences, about 32% of them singletons. Study-wide findings and caveats: Data only fit, rather than demonstrated, lymph node origin of most tumor T cells.

The sequenced sample consisted of axillary lymph node tissue. The receptor was derived from a female donor with breast cancer. Some clones in this sample may be carry-over from other donors' samples. This chain uses TRBV20-1 with TRBJ1-6, with a weak D call TRBD1 (6 bases). CDR3 DNA sequence: TGCAGGCCAACTAGCGGCAGGGGTATCGGTTCACCCCTCCACTTT. Translation gives CRPTSGRGIGSPLHF.